This T cell receptor (beta chain) stems from a study of T cells after yellow fever vaccination. Study results and caveats: The secondary response showed a weaker magnitude and a faster peak, day 5 versus 15. Reappearance after the booster was observed for most primary-vaccination clones (about 96% CD4, over 70% CD8). Contamination by abundant bulk-population clonotypes could be present in FACS-sorted repertoires.

Template switching with 5'RACE generated the TCR cDNA and added a universal primer site and UMIs. TCRdb re-called the 5' RACE reads with MiXCR, one entry per CDR3 protein. Of about 240,000 distinct CDR3 sequences listed, 3.6% are singletons. V trimming: 3 bases; J trimming: 4 bases; junction bases outside the gene matches: 5. The germline V gene has CDR1 SGHDN and CDR2 FVKESK. The CDR3 sequence is 15 residues long. Comments on this clonotype: Its antigen remains unidentified.

This clonotype was sampled from a man aged 18 to 35 who received the YFV17D yellow fever vaccine. The sample consisted of PBMCs, taken 15 days after the yellow fever booster vaccination. V gene TRBV14 combines with J gene TRBJ2-1, with 8 bases identical to TRBD2. CDR3 in DNA: TGTGCCAGCAGCCATCTCGGGGGGGGATACAATGAGCAGTTCTTC. Protein product: CASSHLGGGYNEQFF.